This TCR beta chain derives from a study of blood T cell repertoires in COVID-19. About the research overall: From T cells, B-cell-depleted T cells, or PBMCs came the material, which was cDNA or gDNA.

The CDR3 extends over 12 amino acids. Per the germline V gene, CDR1 is MNHEY and CDR2 is SMNVEV (reference sequence). Trimming took 7 bases from V and 1 from J, leaving 8 bases between them. Under the authors' procedure: Reference gene primer amplification gave estimated nucleated cell counts. Clones were read by immunoSEQ multiplex PCR, and TCRdb kept only the in-frame ones, dropping some. V, J and clone size are those of that table, while D and trimming were read from the DNA. The sample lists around 180,000 clones; approximately 79% were seen once. Input material: peripheral blood. The chain links TRBV27 to TRBJ2-7, with a possible D match to TRBD2 (6 bases). This receptor was identified in a woman of 80 years or more with acute or convalescent COVID-19. In DNA form, the CDR3 reads TGTGCCAGCATCGGGACTTCCTACGAGCAGTACTTC. Translation gives CASIGTSYEQYF.